These T cell receptor beta chains were read from a single sample in a study of type 1 regulatory T cells. Using its own MiXCR run on the reads, TCRdb lists one record per CDR3 protein. The sample has approximately 97,000 distinct CDR3 sequences; roughly a third are singletons. The material sequenced was CD4+ T cells, either the whole sample or a sorted fraction (not recorded which). These receptor sequences come from a human donor in good health. The CDR3 runs from the conserved cysteine through the conserved F or W. Each record gives: CDR3 protein, J gene, V gene.

CDR3aa: CASSLGQGTAYGYTF; j_gene: TRBJ1-2; v_gene: TRBV7-9
CDR3aa: CASSRGTENYGYTF; j_gene: TRBJ1-2; v_gene: TRBV14
CDR3aa: CASGRTGGYEQYF; j_gene: TRBJ2-7; v_gene: TRBV9
CDR3aa: CASSFLAGGTYEQYF; j_gene: TRBJ2-7; v_gene: TRBV7-8
CDR3aa: CSADGNLINQPQHF; j_gene: TRBJ1-5; v_gene: TRBV20-1
CDR3aa: CASSSDQGAGANVLTF; j_gene: TRBJ2-6; v_gene: TRBV11-1
CDR3aa: CASRTGTAAYEQYF; j_gene: TRBJ2-7; v_gene: TRBV5-1
CDR3aa: CASSNPSASLVPDTQYF; j_gene: TRBJ2-3; v_gene: TRBV7-8
CDR3aa: CASSTARTYEQYF; j_gene: TRBJ2-7; v_gene: TRBV19
CDR3aa: CASSIKLAGDGETQYF; j_gene: TRBJ2-5; v_gene: TRBV7-2
CDR3aa: CSVAGSTDTQYF; j_gene: TRBJ2-3; v_gene: TRBV29-1
CDR3aa: CASSTATSGITVEQFF; j_gene: TRBJ2-1; v_gene: TRBV5-6
CDR3aa: CASSPGGAVYYEQYF; j_gene: TRBJ2-7; v_gene: TRBV12-3/TRBV12-4
CDR3aa: CASSLAGAGGFGEQFF; j_gene: TRBJ2-1; v_gene: TRBV7-6
CDR3aa: CSARTGAGNQPQHF; j_gene: TRBJ1-5; v_gene: TRBV20-1
CDR3aa: CASDSGQTLGYEQYF; j_gene: TRBJ2-7; v_gene: TRBV2
CDR3aa: CASSSRDRRAYEQYF; j_gene: TRBJ2-7; v_gene: TRBV28
CDR3aa: CAWNHQGGLTEAFF; j_gene: TRBJ1-1; v_gene: TRBV30
CDR3aa: CSAGQGTSGYEQYF; j_gene: TRBJ2-7; v_gene: TRBV20-1
CDR3aa: CASSTVQGYEQYF; j_gene: TRBJ2-7; v_gene: TRBV19
CDR3aa: CSAGGGETVYEQYF; j_gene: TRBJ2-7; v_gene: TRBV20-1
CDR3aa: CAGRTGTSTFNEQYF; j_gene: TRBJ2-7; v_gene: TRBV6-6
CDR3aa: CASSDRGNTEAFF; j_gene: TRBJ1-1; v_gene: TRBV9
CDR3aa: CASSLRPRDRVTDTQYF; j_gene: TRBJ2-3; v_gene: TRBV7-2
CDR3aa: CAISDPGGSKNEQFF; j_gene: TRBJ2-1; v_gene: TRBV10-3
CDR3aa: CSPLAGNTDTQYF; j_gene: TRBJ2-3; v_gene: TRBV20-1
CDR3aa: CASSSDPGNQPQHF; j_gene: TRBJ1-5; v_gene: TRBV5-4
CDR3aa: CASSLDGTLSGNTIYF; j_gene: TRBJ1-3; v_gene: TRBV5-1
CDR3aa: CASTPFPGELFF; j_gene: TRBJ2-2; v_gene: TRBV12-3/TRBV12-4
CDR3aa: CASSSWTSGSKNIQYF; j_gene: TRBJ2-4; v_gene: TRBV11-2
CDR3aa: CASSLAGTGLGETQYF; j_gene: TRBJ2-5; v_gene: TRBV7-7
CDR3aa: CSANRDRDNEQFF; j_gene: TRBJ2-1; v_gene: TRBV20-1
CDR3aa: CASSPDRNNEQFF; j_gene: TRBJ2-1; v_gene: TRBV6-5
CDR3aa: CASSRPGTDTQYF; j_gene: TRBJ2-3; v_gene: TRBV19
CDR3aa: CASSLGTSGSYEQYF; j_gene: TRBJ2-7; v_gene: TRBV19
CDR3aa: CASSQELQNTEAFF; j_gene: TRBJ1-1; v_gene: TRBV4-2
CDR3aa: CASSLLGEEQFF; j_gene: TRBJ2-1; v_gene: TRBV5-1
CDR3aa: CATSDPFLNEQFF; j_gene: TRBJ2-1; v_gene: TRBV24-1
CDR3aa: CSASDTGASSYEQYF; j_gene: TRBJ2-7; v_gene: TRBV20-1
CDR3aa: CSARDQLQGEQYF; j_gene: TRBJ2-7; v_gene: TRBV20-1
CDR3aa: CASSMGLADYEQYF; j_gene: TRBJ2-7; v_gene: TRBV5-1
CDR3aa: CASSPGTRGTSDTQYF; j_gene: TRBJ2-3; v_gene: TRBV5-4
CDR3aa: CASSFLDQNEKLFF; j_gene: TRBJ1-4; v_gene: TRBV28
CDR3aa: CASSVGPQNTGELFF; j_gene: TRBJ2-2; v_gene: TRBV5-5
CDR3aa: CSARTGTYEQYF; j_gene: TRBJ2-7; v_gene: TRBV29-1
CDR3aa: CASSLDIGTLYEQYF; j_gene: TRBJ2-7; v_gene: TRBV11-2
CDR3aa: CASSIRDTEQKNIQYF; j_gene: TRBJ2-4; v_gene: TRBV7-9
CDR3aa: CASSLTGTENYGYTF; j_gene: TRBJ1-2; v_gene: TRBV7-3
CDR3aa: CASSLVLGAYNEQFF; j_gene: TRBJ2-1; v_gene: TRBV7-2